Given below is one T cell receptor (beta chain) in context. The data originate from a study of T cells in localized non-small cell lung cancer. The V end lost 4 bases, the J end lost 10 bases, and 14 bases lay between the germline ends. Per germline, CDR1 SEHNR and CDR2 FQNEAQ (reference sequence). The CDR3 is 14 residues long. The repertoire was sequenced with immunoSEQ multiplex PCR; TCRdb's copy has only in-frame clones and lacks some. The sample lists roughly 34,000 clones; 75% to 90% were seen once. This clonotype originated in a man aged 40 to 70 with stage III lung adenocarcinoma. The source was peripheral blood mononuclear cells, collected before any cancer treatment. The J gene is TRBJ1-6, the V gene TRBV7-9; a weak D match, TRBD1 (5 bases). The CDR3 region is CASSSGAGYSPLHF. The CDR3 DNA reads TGTGCCAGCAGCTCCGGGGCGGGGTACTCACCCCTCCACTTT. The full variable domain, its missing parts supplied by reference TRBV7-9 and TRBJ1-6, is DTGVSQNPRHKITKRGQNVTFRCDPISEHNRLYWYRQTLGQGPEFLTYFQNEAQLEKSRLLSDRFSAERPKGSFSTLEIQRTEQGDSAMYLCASSSGAGYSPLHFGNGTRLTVT.